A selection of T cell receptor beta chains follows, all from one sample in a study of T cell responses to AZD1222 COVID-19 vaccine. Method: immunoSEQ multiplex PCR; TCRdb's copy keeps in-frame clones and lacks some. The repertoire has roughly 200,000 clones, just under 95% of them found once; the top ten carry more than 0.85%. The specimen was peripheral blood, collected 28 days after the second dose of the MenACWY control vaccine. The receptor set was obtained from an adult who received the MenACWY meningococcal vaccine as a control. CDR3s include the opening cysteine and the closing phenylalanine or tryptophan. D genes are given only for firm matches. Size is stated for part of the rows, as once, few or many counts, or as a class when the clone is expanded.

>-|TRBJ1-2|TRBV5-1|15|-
TGCGCCAGCAGCCCAGGACTCCCGGGCGGCTATGGCTACACCTTC
CASSPGLPGGYGYTF
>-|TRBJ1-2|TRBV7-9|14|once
TGTGCCAGCAGATTTGTCGGGGTTAACTATGGCTACACCTTC
CASRFVGVNYGYTF
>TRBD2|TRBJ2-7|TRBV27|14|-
TGTGCCAGCAGTTTAACGCGGGGGGCCTACGAGCAGTACTTC
CASSLTRGAYEQYF
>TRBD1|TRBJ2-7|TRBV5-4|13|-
TGTGCCAGCAGCCCCGGACAGGTCGGCGAGCAGTACTTC
CASSPGQVGEQYF
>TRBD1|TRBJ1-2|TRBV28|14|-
TGTGCCAGCAGTGGACAGGGGCGTAACTATGGCTACACCTTC
CASSGQGRNYGYTF
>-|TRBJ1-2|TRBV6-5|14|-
TGTGCCAGCAGTTCCCCCAGGGGAGGACCCGGCTACACCTTC
CASSSPRGGPGYTF
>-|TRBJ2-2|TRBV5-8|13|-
TGTGCCAGCAGCTTGGTGGGCACCGGGGAGCTGTTTTTT
CASSLVGTGELFF
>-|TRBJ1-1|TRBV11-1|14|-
TGTGCCAGCAGCCCGTTTATGGGGGGCACTGAAGCTTTCTTT
CASSPFMGGTEAFF
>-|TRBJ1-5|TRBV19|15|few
TGTGCCAGTAGTAGCTACGAAAGTGGCAATCAGCCCCAGCATTTT
CASSSYESGNQPQHF
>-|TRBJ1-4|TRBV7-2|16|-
TGTGCCAGCAGCTTAGTGTCACCCGCAACTAATGAAAAACTGTTTTTT
CASSLVSPATNEKLFF
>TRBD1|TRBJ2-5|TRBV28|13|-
TGTGCCAGCACCAGACAGGGGTTGAAGACCCAGTACTTC
CASTRQGLKTQYF
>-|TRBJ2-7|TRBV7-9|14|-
TGTGCCAGCAGCCGCGGGACACCAGGGAACGAGCAGTACTTC
CASSRGTPGNEQYF
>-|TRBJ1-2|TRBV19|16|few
TGTGCCAGTAGCAACCGCCGCACCGGGGTAGGGAATGGCTACACCTTC
CASSNRRTGVGNGYTF
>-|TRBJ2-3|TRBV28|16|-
TGTGCCAGCAGAACCCGTTCAGGGTCCGGCACAGATACGCAGTATTTT
CASRTRSGSGTDTQYF
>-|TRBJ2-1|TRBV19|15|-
TGTGCCAGTAGTAACCCGGGACTTAGGCACAATGAGCAGTTCTTC
CASSNPGLRHNEQFF
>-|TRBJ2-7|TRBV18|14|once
TGTGCCAGCTCACCACCCGATTCCTCCTACGAGCAGTACTTC
CASSPPDSSYEQYF
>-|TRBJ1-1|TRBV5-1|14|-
TGCGCCAGCAGCTTGGAACGGCAGAGCACTGAAGCTTTCTTT
CASSLERQSTEAFF
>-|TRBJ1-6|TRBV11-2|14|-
TGTGCCAGCAGCTCTTCCGCTACCTATTCACCCCTCCACTTT
CASSSSATYSPLHF
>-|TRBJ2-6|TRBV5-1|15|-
TGCGCCAGCAGCTTGGTGAGCTCTGGGGCCAACGTCCTGACTTTC
CASSLVSSGANVLTF
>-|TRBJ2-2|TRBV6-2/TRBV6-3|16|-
TGTGCCAGCAGTCGCCTCGTACAGCGGAAGACCGGGGAGCTGTTTTTT
CASSRLVQRKTGELFF